The rows below give T cell receptor beta chains drawn from one sample of a study of CD8+CD57+ T cells in acquired aplastic anemia. TCRdb passed the reads through MiXCR, listing each CDR3 protein once. The profile shows about 160,000 distinct CDR3 sequences, about 45% of them singletons. The sample comprised sorted CD4+, CD8+, or CD8+CD57+ T cells (not recorded which) from PBMCs. All receptors derive from a human donor with aplastic anemia. The CDR3 runs from the conserved cysteine through the conserved F or W. D genes are given only for firm matches. Expanded clones are given a class, and other clones once, few, many or no size at all.

V	size	J	D	DNA	CDR3
TRBV20-1	.	TRBJ2-1	TRBD1	TGCAGTGCTAGCTCCTTACGGGACAGGGTGTCCAATGAGCAGTTCTTC	CSASSLRDRVSNEQFF
TRBV2	.	TRBJ1-1	.	TGTGCCAGCAGTGAAGACGGACGCTCTGAAGCTTTCTTT	CASSEDGRSEAFF
TRBV2	.	TRBJ2-3	.	TGTGCCAGAACACTTAGCACAGATACGCAGTATTTT	CARTLSTDTQYF
TRBV7-9	many	TRBJ2-1	TRBD2	TGTGCCAGCAGCCGGACTAGCGGGAGTTCAGATGAGCAGTTCTTC	CASSRTSGSSDEQFF
TRBV24-1	.	TRBJ1-5	.	TGTGCCACCAGTGACGGGGCGGGTCAGCCCCAGCATTTT	CATSDGAGQPQHF
TRBV12-3/TRBV12-4	many	TRBJ2-3	.	TGTGCCAGCAGTTCTGCTAGAAGGACAGATACGCAGTATTTT	CASSSARRTDTQYF
TRBV7-2	.	TRBJ2-3	.	TGTGCCAGCAGCCGGATGTCAGGGGTGCAGTATTTT	CASSRMSGVQYF
TRBV24-1	.	TRBJ2-5	.	TGTGCCACCAGTGATTCGGGCCGGAACCAAGAGACCCAGTACTTC	CATSDSGRNQETQYF
TRBV29-1	few	TRBJ1-4	TRBD1	TGCAGCGTAGCCGGGACAGGGAACGAAAAACTGTTTTTT	CSVAGTGNEKLFF
TRBV6-5	.	TRBJ2-7	.	TGTGCCAGCAATTCTTTGGGGGAAGCCTTCCGCAAGCAGTACTTC	CASNSLGEAFRKQYF
TRBV15	.	TRBJ2-3	.	TGTGCCACCAGCAGAGACGGGACCGATTTAGATACGCAGTATTTT	CATSRDGTDLDTQYF
TRBV11-2	many	TRBJ2-3	TRBD2	TGTGCCAGCAGCTCTCTAGCGGGAACCAACACAGATACGCAGTATTTT	CASSSLAGTNTDTQYF
TRBV6-1	few	TRBJ2-2	TRBD1	TGTGCCAGCAGATGGGGACAGGGGCGGACCGGGGAGCTGTTTTTT	CASRWGQGRTGELFF
TRBV4-2	many	TRBJ2-3	TRBD2	TGTGCCAGCAGCCCTGGAGGACTAGAGGGCACAGATACGCAGTATTTT	CASSPGGLEGTDTQYF
TRBV20-1	.	TRBJ1-1	.	TGCAGTGTTCCTAGGGGACCTGAAGCTTTCTTT	CSVPRGPEAFF
TRBV5-1	many	TRBJ2-5	TRBD2	TGCGCCAGCAGCAAGGGACTAGCGGGGGATAGGGCCGAAGAGACCCAGTACTTC	CASSKGLAGDRAEETQYF
TRBV12-5	many	TRBJ2-7	.	TGTGCTAGTGGTTTGGGACACGGAAGCTACGAGCAGTACTTC	CASGLGHGSYEQYF
TRBV6-5	many	TRBJ1-1	.	TGTGCCAGCAGTCGGGCGGCGGCGAACACTGAAGCTTTCTTT	CASSRAAANTEAFF
TRBV7-2	.	TRBJ2-5	.	TGTGCCAGCAGCTTACGCAGGAAGACCCAGTACTTC	CASSLRRKTQYF
TRBV24-1	.	TRBJ2-2	.	TGTGCCAGCAGCCTTGGGCTAGGTGGCTACACCGGGGAGCTGTTTTTT	CASSLGLGGYTGELFF
TRBV19	few	TRBJ1-5	.	TGTGCCAGTAGTACGGAGGGGCGGGGAGCCCAGCATTTT	CASSTEGRGAQHF
TRBV28	.	TRBJ2-3	.	TGTGCCAACCGCCGGCTACACACAGATACGCAGTATTTT	CANRRLHTDTQYF
TRBV5-1	many	TRBJ2-3	.	TGCGCCAGCAGCTTTTTTGGTTGGGATACGCAGTATTTT	CASSFFGWDTQYF
TRBV5-1	.	TRBJ2-7	TRBD2	TGCGCCAGCAGCTTGGGGGGACTAGCGGACTTCTACGAGCAGTACTTC	CASSLGGLADFYEQYF
TRBV12-3/TRBV12-4	many	TRBJ1-1	.	TGTGCCAGCAGTCCGGAGAGGAACACTGAAGCTTTCTTT	CASSPERNTEAFF
TRBV5-1	many	TRBJ1-5	.	TGCGCCAGCAGCTTGGAAGCAGGGATGGATCAGCCCCAGCATTTT	CASSLEAGMDQPQHF
TRBV7-2	.	TRBJ2-2	TRBD1	TGTGCCAGCAGTGCAGGGGGCGGCAACACCGGGGAGCTGTTTTTT	CASSAGGGNTGELFF
TRBV12-3/TRBV12-4	.	TRBJ2-7	.	TGTGCCAGCACCTCCCGTCCAGTTGACGAGCAGTACTTC	CASTSRPVDEQYF
TRBV7-3	many	TRBJ2-1	.	TGTGCCAGCATCCTAGCCCCTTTAACCTACAATGAGCAGTTCTTC	CASILAPLTYNEQFF
TRBV5-8	many	TRBJ1-4	.	TGTGCCAGCAGCGGCGTCCCTGCGAGTAATGAAAAACTGTTTTTT	CASSGVPASNEKLFF
TRBV10-3	.	TRBJ2-1	TRBD1	TGTGCCATCAATCAGGGGGCGAACACCGAGCAGTTCTTC	CAINQGANTEQFF
TRBV2	few	TRBJ2-1	TRBD2	TGTGCCGGAACTAGCGGGAGGTCGTATGAGCAGTTCTTC	CAGTSGRSYEQFF
TRBV27	few	TRBJ1-1	.	TGTGCCAGCAGACAGGGACTAACTCGCCGTACGGACACTGAAGCTTTCTTT	CASRQGLTRRTDTEAFF
TRBV25-1	.	TRBJ1-6	.	TGTGCCAGCAGTACAGCAGGGTTGTCACCCCTCCACTTT	CASSTAGLSPLHF
TRBV6-5	many	TRBJ2-3	.	TGTGCCAGCAGTTACGACAGGGGAGGGTCAGATACGCAGTATTTT	CASSYDRGGSDTQYF
TRBV19	many	TRBJ2-5	.	TGTGCCAGTGGGGAATGGGAGACCCAGTACTTC	CASGEWETQYF
TRBV28	.	TRBJ1-4	.	TGTGCCGGCTCCAGTGGCGGGGCCGGCGAAAAACTGTTTTTT	CAGSSGGAGEKLFF
TRBV5-1	many	TRBJ1-3	.	TGCGCCAGCACCCGAGGGTCGGAGGCCGGAAACACCATATATTTT	CASTRGSEAGNTIYF
TRBV2	.	TRBJ1-1	TRBD1	TGTGCCGGACAGGGGGCGGTGGACACTGAAGCTTTCTTT	CAGQGAVDTEAFF
TRBV7-3	.	TRBJ2-1	TRBD2	TGTGCCAGAAGCTCAATAGCGGGAACAACCTACAATGAGCAGCTCTTC	CARSSIAGTTYNEQLF
TRBV20-1	many	TRBJ1-4	TRBD1	TGCAGTGCTCAATCAGGGGGCGGTGAAAAACTGTTTTTT	CSAQSGGGEKLFF
TRBV19	.	TRBJ2-5	TRBD2	TGTGCCAGTCGTGATGGGACTAAAGAGACCCAGTACTTC	CASRDGTKETQYF
TRBV11-2	.	TRBJ2-3	.	TGTGCCTGCAGCTCTCCCCCCGATAGGGGTGGCGATACGCAGTATTTT	CACSSPPDRGGDTQYF
TRBV7-7	.	TRBJ2-3	.	TGTGCTAGCAGCCCGCACAGTACTCGCACAGATACGCAGTATTTT	CASSPHSTRTDTQYF
TRBV9	many	TRBJ1-4	TRBD1	TGTGCCAGCAGCGTAGGACAGGGGAACTCGGAACTGTTTTTT	CASSVGQGNSELFF
TRBV15	.	TRBJ1-6	.	TGTGCCACCAGCAGGCCGCCCCTCCACTTT	CATSRPPLHF
TRBV11-2	.	TRBJ2-1	TRBD2	TGTGCCAGCAGCTTGGACGGACTAGCGGTCGGGAATGAGCAGTTCTTC	CASSLDGLAVGNEQFF
TRBV19	many	TRBJ1-2	.	TGTGCCAGTAGTATAGTTGGGGGGCCCCCATATGGCTACACCTTC	CASSIVGGPPYGYTF
TRBV19	many	TRBJ2-1	TRBD2	TGTGCCAGTACCACACTAGCGGGAGTGGAAAATGAGCAGTTCTTC	CASTTLAGVENEQFF
TRBV25-1	.	TRBJ2-5	.	TGTGCCATCAGTAAGACCGGGACCCAGTACTTC	CAISKTGTQYF
TRBV15	.	TRBJ2-1	TRBD2	TGTGCCACCAGCAGAGATCCGGGGGGGCCCCTTGAGCAGTTCTTC	CATSRDPGGPLEQFF
TRBV5-4	few	TRBJ2-1	TRBD2	TGTGCCAGCAGCTTGGGGACTAGTGACTACAATGAGCAGTTCTTC	CASSLGTSDYNEQFF
TRBV7-9	.	TRBJ2-7	TRBD1	TGTGCCAGCAGCTACGGGACAGGGTACAGCGAGCAGTACTTC	CASSYGTGYSEQYF
TRBV2	.	TRBJ2-5	.	TGTGCCAGCAGTGAGACGGCGGGCGCACAAGAGACCCAGTACTTC	CASSETAGAQETQYF